What follows are 27 T cell receptor beta chains derived from one specimen sequenced in a study of blood T cell repertoires in COVID-19 (TCRdb year 2020). Library prep was done by the immunoSEQ multiplex PCR assay. Imported from immuneACCESS, the table was reduced by TCRdb to in-frame sequences with V and J called. These copies leave out some clones; in studies compared against another copy, an unresolved V gene accounts for under half, and the cause of the remainder is not known. The sample table contains under 170,000 clones; only one count was recorded for 84% of them. About 2% of the sample is held by the ten biggest clonotypes. Sequencing input: peripheral blood. The receptors derive from a man between 70 and 80 years old with acute or convalescent COVID-19.

This clone was detected a few times. CDR3: CASSTTSSTGELFF. CDR3 sequence (DNA): TGTGCCAGCAGCACTACTAGCTCCACCGGGGAGCTGTTTTTT. This rearrangement joins TRBV7-3 to TRBJ2-2; TRBD2 is a possible D gene (6 bases). This CDR3 region has 14 residues. The V end was cut by 5 bases, the J end by 4 bases, with 11 bases between. CDR1 is SGHTA and CDR2 is FQGTGA in the germline V gene. The entire variable domain, with the rest obtained from reference TRBV7-3 and TRBJ2-2, is as follows: GAGVSQTPSNKVTEKGKYVELRCDPISGHTALYWYRQSLGQGPEFLIYFQGTGAADDSGLPNDRFFAVRPEGSVSTLKIQRTERGDSAVYLCASSTTSSTGELFFGEGSRLTVL.

The chain combines TRBV5-1 with TRBJ2-1, with D maybe TRBD1 (6 bases). Germline V CDR1 and CDR2: SGHRS, YFSETQ. The V and J ends lost 4 bases and 3 bases respectively, with 8 bases between them. CDR3 length: 13 residues. The CDR3 loop reads CASSMDSYNEQFF. Here the CDR3 DNA reads TGCGCCAGCAGCATGGACAGCTACAATGAGCAGTTCTTC. The variable domain in full, with the rest retrieved from reference TRBV5-1 and TRBJ2-1, is KAGVTQTPRYLIKTRGQQVTLSCSPISGHRSVSWYQQTPGQGLQFLFEYFSETQRNKGNFPGRFSGRQFSNSRSEMNVSTLELGDSALYLCASSMDSYNEQFFGPGTRLTVL.

This clone was recorded only once. The chain combines TRBV3-1 (or the pseudogene TRBV3-2) with TRBJ2-5, with 9 bases aligning to TRBD2. From germline, CDR1 is LGHDT and CDR2 YNNKEL (reference sequence). V lost 3 bases, J lost 3 bases, and 8 bases stayed unmatched. The CDR3 extends over 16 amino acids. The CDR3 DNA follows: TGTGCCAGCAGCCAGAAGCGGGGGGCCACGGAAGAGACCCAGTACTTC. This sequence encodes CASSQKRGATEETQYF.

This chain uses TRBV30 with TRBJ1-3; TRBD1 matches at 11 bases. The CDR3 length is 16 residues. Germline CDR1 GTSNPN, CDR2 SVGIG (reference sequence). The V segment lost 2 bases and the J segment 4 bases; nucleotides outside the gene matches: 7. The DNA for the CDR3 is TGTGCCTGGAGTAGGACAGGGGGCGCCTTCGGAAACACCATATATTTT. Residues: CAWSRTGGAFGNTIYF.

The gene calls are TRBV2 and TRBJ2-3, with D possibly TRBD2 on 6 matching bases. The CDR3 totals 15 residues. V lost 2 bases, J lost 3 bases, and 12 bases lay in between. Germline V gives CDR1 SNHLY, CDR2 FYNNEI. The CDR3 loop is CASSEWGTLTDTQYF. CDR3 DNA: TGTGCCAGCAGTGAATGGGGGACTTTGACAGATACGCAGTATTTT.

The rearrangement joins TRBV11-3 to TRBJ2-1; 10 positions match TRBD1. Per germline, CDR1 SGHNT and CDR2 YENEEA. V gave up 0 bases and J gave up 5 bases; unmatched junction bases: 1. The CDR3 extends over 15 amino acids. CDR3 amino acids: CASSLEGQGHNEQFF. CDR3 nucleotides: TGTGCCAGCAGCTTAGAGGGACAGGGGCACAATGAGCAGTTCTTC.

The chain uses TRBV18 and TRBJ2-3; 7 bases map to TRBD2. Germline V CDR1 and CDR2: KGHSH, LQKENI. The CDR3 is 14 residues long. Germline trimming cut 2 bases from V and 4 bases from J; bases unmatched to any gene: 3. The DNA of the CDR3 is TGTGCCAGCTCACCAAGCGCGGGGGCAGATACGCAGTATTTT. Translation: CASSPSAGADTQYF.

The chain recombines TRBV15 with TRBJ2-3; 7 bases match TRBD2. CDR1 and CDR2 from the germline V gene are LNHNV and YYDKDF (reference sequence). Trimming took 1 base from V and 0 from J; bases not matched to a gene: 1. The CDR3 extends over 15 amino acids. The CDR3 protein is CATSRGEGSTDTQYF. The CDR3 DNA reads as TGTGCCACCAGCAGAGGGGAGGGGAGCACAGATACGCAGTATTTT.

V usage is TRBV13 and J usage is TRBJ2-1, with D uncertain. Germline CDR1 is PRHDT and CDR2 is FYEKMQ (reference sequence). The CDR3 has 12 amino acids. Trimming cost V 3 bases and J 7 bases, with 7 bases left between them. This CDR3 is CASSFPRNEQFF. CDR3 DNA sequence: TGTGCCAGCAGCTTTCCTCGGAATGAGCAGTTCTTC.

The chain employs TRBV11-2 and TRBJ1-1, with D possibly matching TRBD1 (5 bases). Trimming took off 3 bases at V and 11 bases at J, with 22 bases between the two ends. This CDR3 has 15 residues. CDR1 and CDR2 (germline): SGHAT, FQNNGV. This CDR3 is CASSFNSGTGGRAFF. The CDR3 coding sequence is TGTGCCAGCAGCTTTAACTCCGGGACCGGGGGTAGGGCTTTCTTT.

This sequence joins TRBV19 and TRBJ1-1; 9 nucleotides line up with TRBD1. Germline CDR1 and CDR2: LNHDA and SQIVND (reference sequence). The CDR3 length is 16 residues. V lost 3 bases, J lost 1 base, and 6 bases stayed unmatched. The chain's CDR3 is CASSIPPGQGNTEAFF. The CDR3 DNA follows: TGTGCCAGTAGTATTCCCCCGGGACAGGGGAACACTGAAGCTTTCTTT.

On this clone: At one end the junction does not follow the germline gene, possibly because of a read error. The gene calls are TRBV12-3 or TRBV12-4 and TRBJ1-2; D is possibly TRBD1 (6 bases). CDR3 length equals 11 residues. DNA for the CDR3: TGTGCCAGCAGCCGCAACCGGGACATCACTTTC. Amino acids: CASSRNRDITF.

The chain carries TRBV10-3 and TRBJ2-5; 7 bases align to TRBD1. The germline V gene encodes CDR1 ENHRY and CDR2 SYGVKD. The CDR3 covers 15 residues. Trimming at V came to 3 bases and at J to 7 bases, leaving 11 bases not matched to a gene. CDR3 amino acids: CAISDPTGVSRTQYF. CDR3 nucleotides: TGTGCCATCAGTGACCCCACAGGGGTGAGTCGGACCCAGTACTTC.

The chain couples TRBV7-9 to TRBJ2-7; TRBD1 matches at 11 bases. The CDR3 runs 18 residues. Unmatched junction bases numbered 12, after V lost 3 bases and J lost 2 bases. In germline, CDR1 is SEHNR, CDR2 FQNEAQ (reference sequence). CDR3 sequence: CASSFPTTDRGRTYEQYF. The CDR3 DNA reads TGTGCCAGCAGCTTTCCCACCACGGACAGGGGGCGCACCTACGAGCAGTACTTC.

V and J are TRBV7-9 and TRBJ2-7; 8 bases are a match to TRBD1. The ends lost 4 bases at V and 7 bases at J; junction bases unmatched: 9. CDR3 length: 14 residues. Germline V CDR1 and CDR2: SEHNR, FQNEAQ (reference sequence). In DNA form, the CDR3 reads TGTGCCAGCAGCTATGCTCAGGGGGCTGGTGAGCAGTACTTC. Amino acid sequence: CASSYAQGAGEQYF.

The chain employs TRBV6-2 or TRBV6-3 and TRBJ2-7; 8 bases map to TRBD2. V gave up 2 bases and J gave up 2 bases; unmatched junction bases: 2. Germline lookup yields CDR1 MNHEY and CDR2 SVGEGT. This CDR3 is built from 14 residues. The CDR3 DNA sequence: TGTGCCAGCAGTTACGCGGGGGGCCCCTACGAGCAGTACTTC. It specifies CASSYAGGPYEQYF.

This chain links TRBV5-1 with TRBJ1-1; a weak D match, TRBD1 (6 bases). The CDR3 has 14 amino acids. Per germline, CDR1 SGHRS and CDR2 YFSETQ. The ends were cut back, 4 bases at V and 4 bases at J, with 14 bases in the middle. The CDR3 DNA reads as TGCGCCAGCAGCCCCACAGGGACGGGCACTGAAGCTTTCTTT. Translation gives CASSPTGTGTEAFF.

V usage is TRBV18 and J usage is TRBJ1-3, with 7 bases fitting TRBD1. Trimming removed 3 bases from V and 2 bases from J; junction bases left unmatched: 10. In germline, CDR1 is KGHSH, CDR2 LQKENI. The CDR3 totals 17 residues. CDR3 region: CASSPKDRLVTGNTIYF. In DNA form, the CDR3 reads TGTGCCAGCTCACCCAAGGACAGGCTAGTTACTGGAAACACCATATATTTT.

The V call is TRBV4-2, the J call TRBJ1-2, with a tentative D call TRBD1 (5 bases). V shed 0 bases and J shed 4 bases, with 15 bases lying between them. Germline CDR1 and CDR2: LGHNA and YNFKEQ. CDR3 length equals 16 residues. The CDR3 sequence: CASSQEGGGVTYGYTF. The CDR3 region has the DNA TGTGCCAGCAGCCAAGAAGGAGGAGGGGTCACCTATGGCTACACCTTC.

The V call is TRBV28, the J call TRBJ2-2, with a tentative D call TRBD2 (5 bases). Germline CDR1 is MDHEN and CDR2 is SYDVKM. This CDR3 contains 13 residues. Trimming cost V 8 bases and J 5 bases, with 12 bases left between them. CDR3 nucleotides: TGTGCCAGCCTCAACGCGGGTACCGGGGAGCTGTTTTTT. It translates to CASLNAGTGELFF. Filled out from reference TRBV28 and TRBJ2-2, the complete variable domain reads DVKVTQSSRYLVKRTGEKVFLECVQDMDHENMFWYRQDPGLGLRLIYFSYDVKMKEKGDIPEGYSVSREKKERFSLILESASTNQTSMYLCASLNAGTGELFFGEGSRLTVL.

The chain is built from TRBV6-5 and TRBJ1-1; 9 nucleotides agree with TRBD1. The CDR3 totals 13 residues. Unmatched junction bases numbered 5, after V lost 5 bases and J lost 7 bases. The V gene's germline CDR1 is MNHEY and CDR2 SVGAGI. The CDR3 region has the DNA TGTGCCAGCAGTCGACGGACAGGGGATGAAGCTTTCTTT. Translation: CASSRRTGDEAFF.

The chain is built from TRBV24-1 and TRBJ2-7, with 7 bases lining up with TRBD1. The germline CDR1 and CDR2 sequences are KGHDR and SFDVKD. CDR3 length: 13 amino acids. V dropped 9 bases and J dropped 4; count of bases not matched to a gene: 8. The CDR3 loop reads CATQRGRGYEQYF. CDR3 nucleotides: TGTGCCACCCAGAGGGGGCGCGGATACGAGCAGTACTTC.

The V call is TRBV11-2, the J call TRBJ2-1, with TRBD2 identical over 13 bases. Germline CDR1 is SGHAT and CDR2 is FQNNGV. With V trimmed by 2 bases and J by 5 bases, 3 bases remained unmatched. The CDR3 length is 16 residues. The CDR3 loop reads CASSLRGTSGNNEQFF. The CDR3 DNA reads as TGTGCCAGCAGCTTACGGGGGACTAGCGGGAACAATGAGCAGTTCTTC.

The chain is built from TRBV29-1 and TRBJ2-5, with D tentatively TRBD2 (5 bases). Per germline, CDR1 SQVTM and CDR2 ANQGSEA. CDR3 length equals 13 residues. With 7 bases removed from V and 1 base from J, the gap between germline ends came to 13 bases. The CDR3 nucleotides read TGCAGCGGAAACGGCGGAGGCCAAGAGACCCAGTACTTC. Translated: CSGNGGGQETQYF.

This chain uses TRBV5-4 with TRBJ2-4, with D maybe TRBD2 (6 bases). Germline V gene sequence: CDR1 SGHNT, CDR2 YYREEE (reference sequence). Trimming took 3 bases from V and 6 from J, leaving 13 bases between them. This CDR3 contains 14 residues. The CDR3 region is CASSSGVEVNIQYF. The CDR3 DNA follows: TGTGCCAGCAGCTCGGGGGTAGAAGTAAACATTCAGTACTTC.

The J gene is TRBJ1-6, the V gene TRBV7-2; 7 nucleotides agree with TRBD1. The CDR3 is made up of 15 amino acids. The J segment lost 5 bases and the V segment lost 4 bases, leaving 5 bases of the junction unmatched. Germline CDR1 SGHTA, CDR2 FQGNSA. CDR3 coding DNA: TGTGCCAGCAGCTCATCCGGGACAGATAATTCACCCCTCCACTTT. It yields the protein CASSSSGTDNSPLHF.

The CDR3 DNA is TGTGCAAGTCGACCTAGGACAGCTAACACTGAAGCTTTCTTT. Translated, it gives CASRPRTANTEAFF. J is TRBJ1-1 and V is TRBV12-2; the table's D call of TRBD1 was not tested on the DNA. TRBV12-2 is reported as a pseudogene. The CDR3 totals 14 residues.